This T cell receptor beta chain was identified in a study of T-cell reconstitution after alpha-beta-depleted transplantation in children. Notes on the study in general: Elevated TCRbeta diversity at day 60 was traced, in some patients, to surviving recipient T cells and thymic progenitors. T-cell numbers and diversity, one year after transplant, stemmed largely from T cells that were newly produced.

As concerns this clonotype: Its antigen remains unidentified.

Per germline, CDR1 DFQATT and CDR2 SNEGSKA (reference sequence). There are 14 residues in the CDR3. Germline trimming cut 3 bases from V and 6 bases from J; bases unmatched to any gene: 8. Library preparation (for TCRbeta) was performed with unique molecular identifiers. TCRdb re-analysed the PCR reads in MiXCR, keeping a single row per CDR3 protein. The table has about 1,000,000 distinct CDR3 sequences, roughly 31% seen once; the top ten hold around 30%. Here the sequenced sample was PBMCs, mostly from graft donor cells, taken 360 days after TCRalphabeta/CD19-depleted stem cell transplant. The clonotype was recovered from a boy younger than two who had a stem cell transplant for SCID, so the T cells may come from the graft donor. The V and J genes are TRBV20-1 and TRBJ2-5, with 9 bases lining up with TRBD1. CDR3 bases: TGCAGTGCTAGCCCCGACAGGGGGAGGAAGACCCAGTACTTC. Its translation is CSASPDRGRKTQYF.